The 26 T cell receptor beta chains below come from one sample, sequenced in a study of somatic mutations in cytotoxic T cells in rheumatoid arthritis. Sequenced by immunoSEQ multiplex PCR; TCRdb stores in-frame clones only, minus some. The sample includes roughly 20,000 clones, around 80% of them seen just once. Sequenced: CD8+ T cells sorted from blood. The receptors derive from an adult with rheumatoid arthritis.

The V and J genes are TRBV7-6 and TRBJ2-1; D may be TRBD1 (5 bases). Deletions cut 2 bases from V and 5 bases from J, with 10 bases between. The CDR3 has 14 amino acids. The V gene's germline CDR1 is SGHVS and CDR2 FNYEAQ. DNA for the CDR3: TGTGCCAGCAGCTTATCTGACAGTAACAATGAGCAGTTCTTC. As protein: CASSLSDSNNEQFF. The entire variable domain, with the rest obtained from reference TRBV7-6 and TRBJ2-1, is as follows: GAGVSQSPRYKVTKRGQDVALRCDPISGHVSLYWYRQALGQGPEFLTYFNYEAQQDKSGLPNDRFSAERPEGSISTLTIQRTEQRDSAMYRCASSLSDSNNEQFFGPGTRLTVL.

This sequence joins TRBV7-9 and TRBJ1-4; D unclear. Germline V gene sequence: CDR1 SEHNR, CDR2 FQNEAQ (reference sequence). V lost 6 bases to trimming and J lost 4 bases, with 18 bases between them. The CDR3 sequence is 16 residues long. CDR3 nucleotides: TGTGCCAGCAGTTCCCCAGTAACGCCTTATAATGAAAAACTGTTTTTT. This encodes CASSSPVTPYNEKLFF.

V and J are TRBV27 and TRBJ2-4; 11 bases fit TRBD1. Germline CDR1 is MNHEY and CDR2 is SMNVEV (reference sequence). The length of the CDR3 is 19 residues. Trimming took 3 bases from V and 0 from J; bases not matched to a gene: 10. CDR3: CASSFAGTGGLLAKNIQYF. The CDR3, as DNA: TGTGCCAGCAGTTTTGCCGGGACAGGGGGGTTATTAGCCAAAAACATTCAGTACTTC.

The chain carries TRBV27 and TRBJ1-2; 7 bases agree with TRBD1. This CDR3 has 13 amino acids. The germline V gene encodes CDR1 MNHEY and CDR2 SMNVEV (reference sequence). V lost 2 bases to trimming and J lost 6 bases; unmatched junction nucleotides: 3. DNA for the CDR3: TGTGCCAGCAGTTTAGACAGGGTTCATGGCTACACCTTC. The encoded protein is CASSLDRVHGYTF.

The chain is built from TRBV2 and TRBJ1-2; D is undetermined. The CDR3 runs to 11 residues. Germline CDR1 reads SNHLY; CDR2 reads FYNNEI. Trimming left V 4 bases short and J 5 bases short, with 5 bases between. CDR3 protein: CASSALYGYTF. DNA for the CDR3: TGTGCCAGCAGTGCTTTATATGGCTACACCTTC.

The chain employs TRBV27 and TRBJ2-5; no clear D gene. The germline V gene has CDR1 MNHEY and CDR2 SMNVEV (reference sequence). Trimming stripped 5 bases from V and 1 base from J, with 11 bases between. The length of the CDR3 is 14 residues. The chain's CDR3 is CASSPEVLQETQYF. CDR3 DNA sequence: TGTGCCAGCAGTCCCGAAGTACTCCAAGAGACCCAGTACTTC.

This chain connects TRBV27 to TRBJ2-7; D uncertain. The CDR3 sequence is 13 residues long. The germline V and J ends were trimmed by 5 bases and 2 bases, with 10 bases remaining between them. Germline loops: CDR1 MNHEY, CDR2 SMNVEV (reference sequence). CDR3 in amino acids: CASSPGRTYEQYF. In DNA, the CDR3 is TGTGCCAGCAGTCCCGGCCGGACCTACGAGCAGTACTTC.

The chain joins TRBV27 to TRBJ1-2; no clear D. Deletions cut 5 bases from V and 4 bases from J, with 14 bases between. This CDR3 region has 14 residues. In germline, CDR1 is MNHEY, CDR2 SMNVEV (reference sequence). The CDR3 sequence: CASSPAQRAYGYTF. In DNA form, the CDR3 reads TGTGCCAGCAGTCCCGCTCAGAGGGCCTATGGCTACACCTTC.

The chain is built from TRBV5-8 and TRBJ1-2; D perhaps matches TRBD1 (5 bases). The V gene lost 4 bases and the J gene lost 8 bases, with 18 bases spanning the gap. This CDR3 is 14 amino acids long. Germline V CDR1 and CDR2: SGHTS, YDEGEE. The CDR3 sequence: CASSEGAGAGGYTF. The CDR3 coding sequence is TGTGCCAGCAGCGAAGGGGCAGGAGCAGGAGGCTACACCTTC.

Note on this clone: This specimen includes other DNA sequences encoding the same CDR3. The genes are TRBV27 and TRBJ2-7; D is unresolved. The CDR3 length is 13 residues. V shed 5 bases and J shed 2 bases, with 10 bases lying between them. CDR1 and CDR2 (germline): MNHEY, SMNVEV (reference sequence). The CDR3 reads CASSLKVTYEQYF. CDR3 in DNA: TGTGCCAGCAGTCTAAAGGTTACCTACGAGCAGTACTTC.

V is TRBV4-2 and J is TRBJ1-5; TRBD1 might be the D (5 bases). Trimming pared 0 bases from V and 4 bases from J, leaving 13 bases between. The CDR3 is made up of 16 amino acids. Germline assignment: CDR1 LGHNA and CDR2 YNFKEQ. The CDR3 is CASSQDPGSGNQPQHF. In DNA, the CDR3 is TGTGCCAGCAGCCAAGATCCAGGGTCGGGGAATCAGCCCCAGCATTTT.

The rearrangement joins TRBV30 to TRBJ2-2; perhaps TRBD1 as D (6 bases). V gave up 2 bases and J gave up 6 bases, with 13 bases separating them. Germline V gene data show CDR1 as GTSNPN and CDR2 as SVGIG (reference sequence). The CDR3 sequence is 14 residues long. CDR3 coding DNA: TGTGCCTGGAGTCGAACAGGGTGGGCCGGGGAGCTGTTTTTT. Encoded protein: CAWSRTGWAGELFF. Variable domain in full (rest from reference TRBV30 and TRBJ2-2): SQTIHQWPATLVQPVGSPLSLECTVEGTSNPNLYWYRQAAGRGLQLLFYSVGIGQISSEVPQNLSASRPQDRQFILSSKKLLLSDSGFYLCAWSRTGWAGELFFGEGSRLTVL.

V gene TRBV7-2 combines with J gene TRBJ2-7; 12 positions agree with TRBD2. CDR1 is SGHTA, CDR2 FQGNSA, per germline. This CDR3 has 15 residues. V was clipped by 3 bases and J by 4 bases; unmatched bases: 4. The CDR3 here is CASSFASGRAYEQYF. CDR3 bases: TGTGCCAGCAGCTTTGCTAGCGGGAGGGCATACGAGCAGTACTTC.

The CDR3 sequence: CASSGVPAASTDTQYF. The CDR3 coding sequence is TGTGCCAGCAGCGGCGTTCCAGCGGCTAGCACAGATACGCAGTATTTT. The rearrangement links TRBV6-4 to TRBJ2-3; tentative D call: TRBD2 (5 bases). V dropped 6 bases and J dropped 0 bases, with 16 bases sitting between them. CDR1 is MRHNA and CDR2 is SNTAGT in the germline V gene. The CDR3 contains 16 residues.

In this sample, this clone is large. This rearrangement joins TRBV4-3 to TRBJ1-3; D perhaps matches TRBD1 (5 bases). The V and J ends lost 0 bases and 1 base respectively, with 7 bases between them. The CDR3 is 15 amino acids. CDR1 and CDR2 from the germline V gene are LGHNA and YSLEER. CDR3 in DNA: TGCGCCAGCAGCCAAGATGGGGGATCTGGAAACACCATATATTTT. Its translation is CASSQDGGSGNTIYF.

This rearrangement joins TRBV27 to TRBJ2-1, with TRBD2 matching 10 bases. CDR1 and CDR2 (germline): MNHEY, SMNVEV (reference sequence). The CDR3 has 15 amino acids. V shed 3 bases and J 4 bases; nucleotides not matched to a gene: 3. For the CDR3, the DNA is TGTGCCAGCAGTTTTGGTAGCGGGGGGTACAATGAGCAGTTCTTC. Protein product: CASSFGSGGYNEQFF.

The chain carries TRBV25-1 and TRBJ2-7; TRBD2 matches at 8 bases. The junction had 9 bases not matched to a gene; V was cut back by 4 bases and J by 4 bases. CDR1 is MGHDK, CDR2 SYGVNS, per germline. The CDR3 consists of 15 residues. DNA for the CDR3: TGTGCCAGCAGTGGGGGGACTAGTCTTGCATACGAGCAGTACTTC. Protein: CASSGGTSLAYEQYF.

V is TRBV7-9 and J is TRBJ2-5, with 7 positions matching TRBD1. The assigned J gene may be wrong: the sequence end matches TRBJ2-7 better. CDR3 length: 13 amino acids. Germline lookup yields CDR1 SEHNR and CDR2 FQNEAQ (reference sequence). For the CDR3, the DNA is TGTGCCAGCAGCTACAGGGGTACCTACGAGCAGTACTTC. Its translation is CASSYRGTYEQYF.

This sequence joins TRBV2 and TRBJ2-1, with 7 bases that match TRBD1. Germline V gene lookup returns CDR1 SNHLY and CDR2 FYNNEI. With V trimmed by 6 bases and J by 12 bases, 14 bases remained unmatched. The CDR3 contains 14 residues. The CDR3 sequence: CASRPLRQGNAQFF. DNA for the CDR3: TGTGCCAGCAGGCCATTACGACAGGGAAACGCGCAGTTCTTC.

The chain joins TRBV5-1 to TRBJ1-1; 10 bases align to TRBD1. Trimming took 0 bases from V and 5 from J; bases not matched to a gene: 4. This CDR3 has 15 amino acids. CDR1 is SGHRS, CDR2 YFSETQ, per germline. CDR3 nucleotides: TGCGCCAGCAGCTTGGAGGGACAGGGGTGGACTGAAGCTTTCTTT. It translates to CASSLEGQGWTEAFF.

This chain connects TRBV6-5 to TRBJ1-5; D ambiguous. Germline values: CDR1 MNHEY, CDR2 SVGAGI. The V end was cut by 2 bases, the J end by 5 bases, with 13 bases between. This CDR3 region has 15 residues. The CDR3 nucleotides are TGTGCCAGCAGTTACAACAGTCTGCGGGATCAGCCCCAGCATTTT. Protein sequence: CASSYNSLRDQPQHF.

V is TRBV7-6 and J is TRBJ2-1; D is undetermined. V was pared by 5 bases and J by 0 bases, with 11 bases between. In germline, CDR1 is SGHVS, CDR2 FNYEAQ. The CDR3 is 15 residues long. CDR3 sequence (DNA): TGTGCCAGCAGCCAGTCGGAAAACTCCTACAATGAGCAGTTCTTC. Its translation is CASSQSENSYNEQFF.

The V gene is TRBV2, the J gene TRBJ2-1; D possibly corresponds to TRBD2 (7 bases). Trimming took 2 bases from V and 8 from J, leaving 19 bases between them. CDR1 and CDR2 from the germline V gene are SNHLY and FYNNEI. The CDR3 loop spans 16 amino acids. The CDR3 here is CASSERLEGGRDEQFF. For the CDR3, the DNA is TGTGCCAGCAGTGAAAGGCTGGAGGGGGGGCGTGATGAGCAGTTCTTC.

The gene calls are TRBV4-3 and TRBJ1-6, with D possibly being TRBD1 (5 bases). The CDR3 is made up of 16 amino acids. The germline CDR1 and CDR2 sequences are LGHNA and YSLEER. V was shortened by 3 bases and J by 7 bases, with 16 bases between the two germline ends. The CDR3 here is CASSQHVAGGNSPLHF. CDR3 coding DNA: TGCGCCAGCAGCCAGCATGTGGCCGGGGGAAATTCACCCCTCCACTTT.

The chain is built from TRBV7-8 and TRBJ2-1; D assignment may be TRBD1 or TRBD2 (5 bases each). CDR1 is SGHVS, CDR2 FQNEAQ, per germline. V gave up 0 bases and J gave up 2 bases, with 14 bases separating them. This CDR3 contains 17 residues. This CDR3 reads CASSLAGVGATYNEQFF. The CDR3 nucleotides read TGTGCCAGCAGCTTAGCCGGGGTTGGGGCAACCTACAATGAGCAGTTCTTC.

The CDR3 DNA sequence: TGTGCCAGCAGCTCCTCGGACGTCTCCAATCAGCCCCAGCATTTT. Translating gives CASSSSDVSNQPQHF. The chain is built from TRBV7-8 and TRBJ1-5; D unclear. V shed 4 bases and J shed 3 bases, with 13 bases lying between them. From germline, CDR1 is SGHVS and CDR2 FQNEAQ. This CDR3 has 15 residues.